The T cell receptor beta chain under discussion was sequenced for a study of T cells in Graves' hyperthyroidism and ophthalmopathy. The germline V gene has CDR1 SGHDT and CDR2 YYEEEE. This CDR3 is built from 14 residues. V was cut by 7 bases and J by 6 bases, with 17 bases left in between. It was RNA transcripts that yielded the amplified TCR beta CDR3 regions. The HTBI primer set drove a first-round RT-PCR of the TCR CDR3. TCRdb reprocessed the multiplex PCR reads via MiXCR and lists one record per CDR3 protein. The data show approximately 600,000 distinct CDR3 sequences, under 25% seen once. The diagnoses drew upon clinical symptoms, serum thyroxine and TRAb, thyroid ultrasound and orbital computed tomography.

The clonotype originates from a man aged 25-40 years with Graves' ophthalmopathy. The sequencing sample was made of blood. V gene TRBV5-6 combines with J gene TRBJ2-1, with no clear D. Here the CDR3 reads CASSVGSEGNEQFF. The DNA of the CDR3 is TGTGCCAGCTCCGTGGGTTCAGAAGGCAATGAGCAGTTCTTC.